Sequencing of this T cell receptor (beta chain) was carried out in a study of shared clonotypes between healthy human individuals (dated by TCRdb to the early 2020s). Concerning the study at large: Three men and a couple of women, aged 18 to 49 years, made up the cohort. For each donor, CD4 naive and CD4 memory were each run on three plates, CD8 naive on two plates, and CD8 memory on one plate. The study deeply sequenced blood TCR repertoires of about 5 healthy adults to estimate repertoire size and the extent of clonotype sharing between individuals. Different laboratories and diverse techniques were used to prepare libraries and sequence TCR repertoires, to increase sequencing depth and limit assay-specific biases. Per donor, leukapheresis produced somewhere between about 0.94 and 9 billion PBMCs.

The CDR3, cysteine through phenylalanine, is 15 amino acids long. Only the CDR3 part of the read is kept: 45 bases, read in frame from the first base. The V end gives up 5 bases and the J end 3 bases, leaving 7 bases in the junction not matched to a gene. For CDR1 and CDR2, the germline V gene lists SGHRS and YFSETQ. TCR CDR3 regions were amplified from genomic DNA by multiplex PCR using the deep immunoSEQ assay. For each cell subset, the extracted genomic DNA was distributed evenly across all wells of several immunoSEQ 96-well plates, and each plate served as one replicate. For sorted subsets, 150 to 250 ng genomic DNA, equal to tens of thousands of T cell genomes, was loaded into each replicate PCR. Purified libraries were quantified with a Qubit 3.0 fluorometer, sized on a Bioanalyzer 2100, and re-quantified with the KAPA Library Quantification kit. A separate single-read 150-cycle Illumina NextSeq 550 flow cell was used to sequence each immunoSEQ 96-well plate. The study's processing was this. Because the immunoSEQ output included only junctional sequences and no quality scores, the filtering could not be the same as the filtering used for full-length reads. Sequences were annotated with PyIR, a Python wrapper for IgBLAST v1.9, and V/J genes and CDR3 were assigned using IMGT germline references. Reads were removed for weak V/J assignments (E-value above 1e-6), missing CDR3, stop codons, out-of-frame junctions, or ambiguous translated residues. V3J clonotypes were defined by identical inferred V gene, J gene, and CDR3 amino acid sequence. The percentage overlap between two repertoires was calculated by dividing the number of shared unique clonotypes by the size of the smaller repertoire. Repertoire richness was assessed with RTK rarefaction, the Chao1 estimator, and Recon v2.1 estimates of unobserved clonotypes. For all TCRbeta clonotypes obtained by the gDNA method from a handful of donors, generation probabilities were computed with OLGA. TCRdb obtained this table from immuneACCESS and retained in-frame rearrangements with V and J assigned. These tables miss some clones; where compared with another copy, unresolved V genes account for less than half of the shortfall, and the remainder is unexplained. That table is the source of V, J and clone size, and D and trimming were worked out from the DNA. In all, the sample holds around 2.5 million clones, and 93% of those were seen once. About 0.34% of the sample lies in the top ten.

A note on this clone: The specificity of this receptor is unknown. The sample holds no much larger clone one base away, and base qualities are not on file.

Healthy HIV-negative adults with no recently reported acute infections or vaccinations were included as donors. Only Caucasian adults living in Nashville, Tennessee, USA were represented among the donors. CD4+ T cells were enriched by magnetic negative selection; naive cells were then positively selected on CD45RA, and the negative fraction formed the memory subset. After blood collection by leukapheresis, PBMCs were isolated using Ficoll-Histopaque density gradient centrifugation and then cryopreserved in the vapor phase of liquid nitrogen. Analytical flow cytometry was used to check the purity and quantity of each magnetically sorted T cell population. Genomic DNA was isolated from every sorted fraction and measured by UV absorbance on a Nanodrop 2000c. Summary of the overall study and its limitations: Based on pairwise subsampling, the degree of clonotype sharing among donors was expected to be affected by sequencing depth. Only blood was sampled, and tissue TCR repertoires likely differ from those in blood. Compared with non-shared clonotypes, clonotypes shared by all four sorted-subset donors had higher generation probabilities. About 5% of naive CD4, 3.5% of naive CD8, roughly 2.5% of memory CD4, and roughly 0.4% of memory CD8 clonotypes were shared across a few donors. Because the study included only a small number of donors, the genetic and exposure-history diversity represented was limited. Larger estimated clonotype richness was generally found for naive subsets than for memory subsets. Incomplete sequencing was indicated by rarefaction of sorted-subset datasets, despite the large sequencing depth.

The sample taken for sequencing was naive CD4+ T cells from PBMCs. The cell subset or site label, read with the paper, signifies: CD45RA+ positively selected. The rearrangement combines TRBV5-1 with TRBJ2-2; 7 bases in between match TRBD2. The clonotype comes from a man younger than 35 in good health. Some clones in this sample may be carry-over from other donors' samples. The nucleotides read TGCGCCAGCAGGTCCGGGAGCGGGGACACCGGGGAGCTGTTTTTT. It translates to CASRSGSGDTGELFF.